Included here is one T cell receptor beta chain sequence, with context. Its specificity is not known. This specimen comes from a study of response to subunit inactivated influenza vaccine. Regarding the study as a whole: The authors put forward the suggestion that each seasonal influenza vaccination may bring in only a limited number of new T cells.

TCRdb ran MiXCR on the RT-PCR reads and lists one entry per CDR3 protein. The sample holds around 650,000 distinct CDR3 sequences, less than 20% seen once. Looked up from germline, CDR1 is DFQATT and CDR2 is SNEGSKA (reference sequence). The V end lost 5 bases, the J end lost 0 bases, and 21 bases lay between the germline ends. The CDR3 length is 17 residues. The specimen comprised PBMCs from blood, sampled roughly 13 days after vaccination. V and J are TRBV20-1 and TRBJ2-3; possibly TRBD1 for D (7 bases). The origin of this receptor is a man in his forties or fifties who received an inactivated influenza vaccine. The CDR3 loop reads CSARRAGGLGSTDTQYF. The DNA for the CDR3 is TGCAGTGCTCGAAGGGCAGGGGGGCTCGGAAGCACAGATACGCAGTATTTT.